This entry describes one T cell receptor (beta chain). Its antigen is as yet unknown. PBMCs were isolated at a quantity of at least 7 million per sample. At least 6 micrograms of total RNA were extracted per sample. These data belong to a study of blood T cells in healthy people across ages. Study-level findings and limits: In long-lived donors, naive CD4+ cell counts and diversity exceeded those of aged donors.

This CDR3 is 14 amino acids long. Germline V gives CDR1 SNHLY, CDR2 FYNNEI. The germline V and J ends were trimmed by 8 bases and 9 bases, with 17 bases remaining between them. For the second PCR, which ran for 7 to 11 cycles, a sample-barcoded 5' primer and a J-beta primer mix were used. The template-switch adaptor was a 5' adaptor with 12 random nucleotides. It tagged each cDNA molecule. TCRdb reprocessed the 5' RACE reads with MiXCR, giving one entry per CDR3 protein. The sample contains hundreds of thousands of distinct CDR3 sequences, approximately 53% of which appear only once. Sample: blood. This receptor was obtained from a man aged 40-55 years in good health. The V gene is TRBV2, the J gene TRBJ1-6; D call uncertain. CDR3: CASPPGSEVSPLHF. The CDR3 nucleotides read TGTGCCAGCCCCCCAGGCTCAGAGGTTTCACCCCTCCACTTT.